This T cell receptor beta chain was captured by sequencing in a study of esophageal squamous cell carcinoma under preoperative chemotherapy. Time point indicated: before preoperative PTX-NDP chemotherapy. Preoperative chemotherapy with paclitaxel-nedaplatin was given to patients before surgery. TCRdb reanalysed the PCR reads using MiXCR and keeps one entry per CDR3 protein. This table holds about 6,600 distinct CDR3 sequences, roughly 32% found once. With regard to this clonotype: Relative to the germline gene, one junction end is altered; a read error may explain this.

Per the germline V gene, CDR1 is MNHNS and CDR2 is SASEGT. The CDR3 extends over 13 amino acids. The chain uses TRBV6-1 and TRBJ2-2; D possibly corresponds to TRBD2 (5 bases). This receptor was taken from a human donor with esophageal squamous cell carcinoma. The donor label of this sample is uncertain. Sample collection was performed from a patient given preoperative chemotherapy. The CDR3 DNA follows: TGTGCCGGCAGTGAAGTAGGCACCGGGGAGCTGTTGTTT. Translated: CAGSEVGTGELLF.